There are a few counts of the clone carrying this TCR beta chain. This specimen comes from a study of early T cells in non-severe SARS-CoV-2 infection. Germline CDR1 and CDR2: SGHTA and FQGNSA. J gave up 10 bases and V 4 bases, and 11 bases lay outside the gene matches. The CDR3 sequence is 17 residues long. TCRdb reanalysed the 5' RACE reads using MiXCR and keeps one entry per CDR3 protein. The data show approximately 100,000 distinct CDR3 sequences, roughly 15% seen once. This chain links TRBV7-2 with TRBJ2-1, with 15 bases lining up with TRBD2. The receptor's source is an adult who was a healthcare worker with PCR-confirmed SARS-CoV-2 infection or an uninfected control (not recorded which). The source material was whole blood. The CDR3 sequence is CASSSQPGLAGGREQFF. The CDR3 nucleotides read TGTGCCAGCAGCTCCCAACCGGGACTAGCGGGGGGTAGGGAGCAGTTCTTC.